One sample yielded the 19 T cell receptor beta chains listed below, sequenced in a study of blood T cell repertoires in COVID-19 (dated by TCRdb to between 2020 and 2021). Library preparation employed the immunoSEQ multiplex PCR assay. Entries here come from immuneACCESS through TCRdb and include only in-frame sequences with V and J called. Some clones fail to appear in such tables; in the studies checked, an unresolved V gene covers under half of the shortfall, and the cause of the remainder is unknown. The sample table holds approximately 31,000 clones, of which 90% to 95% were seen once. The top ten clonotypes cover under 4% of the sample. The sample was peripheral blood. The receptors originated from a man between 60 and 75 years old with acute or convalescent COVID-19.

V usage is TRBV11-1 and J usage is TRBJ1-2; perhaps TRBD1 as D (5 bases). This CDR3 spans 13 amino acids. V was cut by 5 bases and J by 8 bases, with 15 bases left in between. From germline, CDR1 is SGHAT and CDR2 FQDESV (reference sequence). The CDR3 sequence: CASSPIAGLGYTF. The CDR3 nucleotides read TGTGCCAGCAGCCCCATCGCGGGGCTCGGCTACACCTTC.

The chain has TRBV13 and TRBJ2-2; the match to TRBD2 covers 7 bases. Germline-derived CDR1 and CDR2 are PRHDT and FYEKMQ (reference sequence). Trimming at V came to 6 bases and at J to 5 bases, leaving 6 bases not matched to a gene. The CDR3 runs to 14 residues. CDR3 coding DNA: TGTGCCAGCAGGGCCTACGGGAGGACCGGGGAGCTGTTTTTT. Residues: CASRAYGRTGELFF.

This chain connects TRBV5-1 to TRBJ2-7; perhaps TRBD2 as D (6 bases). There are 14 residues in the CDR3. In germline, CDR1 is SGHRS, CDR2 YFSETQ. Trimming took 3 bases from V and 1 from J, leaving 11 bases between them. This CDR3 reads CASSWGGGSYEQYF. In DNA, the CDR3 is TGCGCCAGCAGCTGGGGAGGCGGATCCTACGAGCAGTACTTC.

The chain is built from TRBV6-5 and TRBJ1-5; unclear D gene. Trimming left V 7 bases short and J 3 bases short, with 10 bases between. CDR1 and CDR2 (germline): MNHEY, SVGAGI. The CDR3 has 13 residues. This CDR3 reads CASNLQFNQPQHF. CDR3 in DNA: TGTGCCAGCAATTTACAATTCAATCAGCCCCAGCATTTT.

The chain carries TRBV5-1 and TRBJ1-1; TRBD1 aligns across 7 bases. Germline trimming cut 2 bases from V and 2 bases from J; bases unmatched to any gene: 3. Per the germline V gene, CDR1 is SGHRS and CDR2 is YFSETQ. The CDR3 consists of 14 residues. The CDR3 spells CASSLGTANTEAFF. In nucleotides, the CDR3 is TGCGCCAGCAGCTTAGGGACAGCCAACACTGAAGCTTTCTTT.

The J gene is TRBJ2-1, the V gene TRBV11-3, with D unclear. In germline, CDR1 is SGHNT, CDR2 YENEEA. This CDR3 region has 13 residues. The ends were cut back, 5 bases at V and 9 bases at J, with 14 bases in the middle. The CDR3 loop is CASSPNLGVEQFF. As DNA, the CDR3 is TGTGCCAGCAGCCCCAATCTAGGTGTTGAGCAGTTCTTC.

The chain uses TRBV6-5 and TRBJ2-4; 9 bases agree with TRBD2. V dropped 8 bases and J dropped 5; count of bases not matched to a gene: 10. Germline CDR1 MNHEY, CDR2 SVGAGI. The CDR3 contains 15 residues. CDR3 in amino acids: CASQRGLAFENIQYF. The CDR3 DNA sequence: TGTGCCAGCCAGAGAGGACTAGCGTTTGAAAACATTCAGTACTTC.

The chain has TRBV7-2 and TRBJ1-5, with a tentative D call TRBD1 (6 bases). The CDR3 totals 17 residues. V was trimmed by 0 bases and J by 0 bases, leaving 12 bases between them. Germline assignment: CDR1 SGHTA and CDR2 FQGNSA. The CDR3 DNA reads as TGTGCCAGCAGCTTAGCGAGGACAGCTTATAGCAATCAGCCCCAGCATTTT. This encodes CASSLARTAYSNQPQHF.

This clone was counted a few times. The CDR3 loop is CASSAGHRNTEAFF. The CDR3 DNA is TGCGCCAGCAGCGCTGGACATCGGAACACTGAAGCTTTCTTT. V is TRBV5-1 and J is TRBJ1-1, with D maybe TRBD1 (5 bases). Between the trimmed V and J ends, which lost 4 bases and 1 base, there was a span of 11 bases. The CDR3 consists of 14 residues. Germline V gene lookup returns CDR1 SGHRS and CDR2 YFSETQ.

This clone was recorded only once. V usage is TRBV5-8 and J usage is TRBJ2-1; 11 nucleotides match TRBD2. The CDR3 totals 15 residues. In germline, CDR1 is SGHTS, CDR2 YDEGEE. V shed 4 bases, J shed 5 bases, and the junction held 5 bases outside the gene matches. The chain's CDR3 is CASSVGTSGDNEQFF. CDR3 coding DNA: TGTGCCAGCAGCGTTGGGACTAGCGGAGACAATGAGCAGTTCTTC. The variable domain in full, with the rest retrieved from reference TRBV5-8 and TRBJ2-1, is EAGVTQSPTHLIKTRGQQATLRCSPISGHTSVYWYQQALGLGLQFLLWYDEGEERNRGNFPPRFSGRQFPNYSSELNVNALELEDSALYLCASSVGTSGDNEQFFGPGTRLTVL.

This clone was observed a single time. The V gene is TRBV19, the J gene TRBJ2-5, with TRBD2 identical over 12 bases. CDR1 and CDR2 from the germline V gene are LNHDA and SQIVND (reference sequence). The junction had 5 bases not matched to a gene; V was cut back by 4 bases and J by 2 bases. The CDR3 has 16 amino acids. The CDR3 loop is CASSSHGTSGQETQYF. Here the CDR3 DNA reads TGTGCCAGTAGTAGCCACGGGACTAGCGGGCAAGAGACCCAGTACTTC.

The chain recombines TRBV4-3 with TRBJ1-2; perhaps TRBD1 as D (6 bases). V was clipped by 4 bases and J by 2 bases, with 11 bases between them. This CDR3 is built from 14 residues. Germline V gene lookup returns CDR1 LGHNA and CDR2 YSLEER. The CDR3 DNA is TGCGCCAGCAGCCCCACAGGGCGGAACTATGGCTACACCTTC. It codes for CASSPTGRNYGYTF.

This chain connects TRBV5-1 to TRBJ1-2, with 8 bases identical to TRBD1. V dropped 3 bases and J dropped 3; count of bases not matched to a gene: 4. The length of the CDR3 is 14 residues. CDR1 SGHRS and CDR2 YFSETQ come from the germline V gene. CDR3 sequence: CASSSDRDYYGYTF. The CDR3 bases are TGCGCCAGCAGCTCGGACAGGGACTACTATGGCTACACCTTC.

V is TRBV15 and J is TRBJ2-7, with 15 bases identical to TRBD2. CDR3 length: 17 amino acids. Germline V gene data show CDR1 as LNHNV and CDR2 as YYDKDF (reference sequence). Germline trimming cut 3 bases from V and 6 bases from J; bases unmatched to any gene: 9. In DNA, the CDR3 is TGTGCCACCAGCAGGAGAGGACTAGCGGGAGGGCCGCGCGAGCAGTACTTC. Protein: CATSRRGLAGGPREQYF.

The V and J genes are TRBV9 and TRBJ2-1; 9 bases map to TRBD2. Germline V lookup: CDR1 SGDLS, CDR2 YYNGEE. The CDR3 consists of 14 residues. J gave up 9 bases and V 1 base, and 5 bases lay outside the gene matches. CDR3 nucleotides: TGTGCCAGCAGCGTACAGGGTAGCGGGAGTGAGCAGTTCTTC. This translates into CASSVQGSGSEQFF.

This clone was detected once. The rearrangement joins TRBV9 to TRBJ2-1; 9 bases are a match to TRBD1. The CDR3 sequence is 16 residues long. V was clipped by 0 bases and J by 5 bases; unmatched bases: 6. Germline loops: CDR1 SGDLS, CDR2 YYNGEE. This CDR3 reads CASSVAGQGTHNEQFF. CDR3 sequence (DNA): TGTGCCAGCAGCGTAGCTGGACAGGGGACCCACAATGAGCAGTTCTTC.

This chain links TRBV19 with TRBJ2-6, with 7 bases lining up with TRBD1. Losses at the gene ends were 4 bases for V and 1 base for J; bases not matched to a gene: 13. The CDR3 is 19 residues long. CDR1 and CDR2 from the germline V gene are LNHDA and SQIVND (reference sequence). CDR3 DNA: TGTGCCAGTAGTACTGACAGGGTAGTTCCCTTTTCTGGGGCCAACGTCCTGACTTTC. This codes for CASSTDRVVPFSGANVLTF.

This clone has just a few counts. V is TRBV7-9 and J is TRBJ1-6, with 10 bases identical to TRBD1. The CDR3 is 16 residues long. V was pared by 3 bases and J by 3 bases, with 2 bases of the junction left unmatched. Germline-derived CDR1 and CDR2 are SEHNR and FQNEAQ (reference sequence). CDR3 loop: CASSLGQGFYNSPLHF. In DNA form, the CDR3 reads TGTGCCAGCAGCTTGGGACAGGGGTTCTATAATTCACCCCTCCACTTT.

This clone was detected once. This sequence joins TRBV29-1 and TRBJ2-5, with D hard to call. Trimming cost V 3 bases and J 2 bases, with 7 bases left between them. Germline loops: CDR1 SQVTM, CDR2 ANQGSEA. This CDR3 has 12 residues. The CDR3 nucleotides read TGCAGCGTTGACCGGTTGCAAGAGACCCAGTACTTC. Translated: CSVDRLQETQYF.